Included here is one T cell receptor (beta chain) sequence, with context. This record belongs to a study of blood T cell repertoires in COVID-19. Turning to the study itself: In each case, the material was cDNA or gDNA derived from T cells, B-cell-depleted T cells, or PBMCs.

In the authors' workflow: Amplification with reference gene primers provided the estimates of nucleated cell counts. Sequencing was performed with immunoSEQ multiplex PCR; in TCRdb, only in-frame clones are kept and a portion is missing. That table gives V, J and clone size, and the DNA gave D and trimming. The sample includes 85,000 to 120,000 clones, around 80% of them seen just once. Germline loops: CDR1 MDHEN, CDR2 SYDVKM. The V segment lost 5 bases and the J segment 3 bases; nucleotides outside the gene matches: 4. The CDR3 covers 13 residues. V gene TRBV28 combines with J gene TRBJ2-7; 7 positions match TRBD1. Material for sequencing was peripheral blood. This TCR came from a man aged 55 to 70 with active or convalescent COVID-19. CDR3 nucleotide sequence: TGTGCCAGCAGTGGACAGGCACTCTACGAGCAGTACTTC. This translates into CASSGQALYEQYF. Complete variable domain (other parts from reference TRBV28 and TRBJ2-7): DVKVTQSSRYLVKRTGEKVFLECVQDMDHENMFWYRQDPGLGLRLIYFSYDVKMKEKGDIPEGYSVSREKKERFSLILESASTNQTSMYLCASSGQALYEQYFGPGTRLTVT.